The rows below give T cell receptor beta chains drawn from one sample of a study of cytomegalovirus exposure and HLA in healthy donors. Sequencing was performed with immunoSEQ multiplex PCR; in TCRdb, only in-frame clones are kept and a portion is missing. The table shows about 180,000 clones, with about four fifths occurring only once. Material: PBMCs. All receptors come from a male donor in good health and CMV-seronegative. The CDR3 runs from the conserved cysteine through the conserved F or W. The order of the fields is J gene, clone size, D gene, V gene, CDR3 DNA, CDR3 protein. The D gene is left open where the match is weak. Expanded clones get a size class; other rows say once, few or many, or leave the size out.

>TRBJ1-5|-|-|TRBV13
TGTGCCAGCAGCTTAGGAGGAGGCCGTAGCAATCAGCCCCAGCATTTT
CASSLGGGRSNQPQHF
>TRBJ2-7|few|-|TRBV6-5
TGTGCCAGCAAAAGCGGGTACGAGCAGTACTTC
CASKSGYEQYF
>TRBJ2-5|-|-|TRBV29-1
TGCAGCGTTGAAGGTCGGGCTAGCAGGGAGACCCAGTACTTC
CSVEGRASRETQYF
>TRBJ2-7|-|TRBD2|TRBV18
TGTGCCAGCTCACCGACTAGCGGGTTTACCTACGAGCAGTACTTC
CASSPTSGFTYEQYF
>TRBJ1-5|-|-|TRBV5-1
TGCGCCAGCAGCTTGGCCGCAGGGGAAAGCAATCAGCCCCAGCATTTT
CASSLAAGESNQPQHF
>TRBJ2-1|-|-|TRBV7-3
TGTGCCAGCGCGATGGTCACCTACAATGAGCAGTTCTTC
CASAMVTYNEQFF
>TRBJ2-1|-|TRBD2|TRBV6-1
TGTGCCAGCAGTGCCCGCGGGGGGACTTACAATGAGCAGTTCTTC
CASSARGGTYNEQFF
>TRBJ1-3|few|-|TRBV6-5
TGTGCCAGCAGTCAGGGTAACACCATATATTTT
CASSQGNTIYF
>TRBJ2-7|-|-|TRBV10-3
TGTGCCATCAGTGAGTCGAAAGCGACCGAGCAGTACTTC
CAISESKATEQYF
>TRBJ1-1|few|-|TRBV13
TGTGCCAGCAGCTCCAGGGACATGAACACTGAAGCTTTCTTT
CASSSRDMNTEAFF
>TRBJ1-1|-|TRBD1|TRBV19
TGTGCCAGTAGTATTCTGGGACAGGGCCTCACTGAAGCTTTCTTT
CASSILGQGLTEAFF
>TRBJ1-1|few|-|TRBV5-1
TGCGCCAGCAGCTCCGAAGAGGGGGACACTGAAGCTTTCTTT
CASSSEEGDTEAFF
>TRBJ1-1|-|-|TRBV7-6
TGTGCCAGCAGCGACCGGGCGGGGTTGGTTACTGAAGCTTTCTTT
CASSDRAGLVTEAFF
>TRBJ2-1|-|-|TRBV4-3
TGCGCCAGCAGCCAAGAGGCAAGGGGGGGAAATGAGCAGTTCTTC
CASSQEARGGNEQFF
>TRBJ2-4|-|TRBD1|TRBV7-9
TGTGCCAGCAGCCGGCCAGTGGGTGTACAGGGGGAGGCCAAAAACATTCAGTACTTC
CASSRPVGVQGEAKNIQYF
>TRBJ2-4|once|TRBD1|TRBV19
TGTGCCAGTAGTATCTTGGGACAGGGGGGCAAAAACATTCAGTACTTC
CASSILGQGGKNIQYF
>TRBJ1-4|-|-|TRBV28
TGTGCCAGCAGTTTTGGCCCTGAACTAGAAAAACTGTTTTTT
CASSFGPELEKLFF
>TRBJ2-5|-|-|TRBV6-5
TGTGCCAGCACCTTACGAGGAGTCGGAGAGACCCAGTACTTC
CASTLRGVGETQYF
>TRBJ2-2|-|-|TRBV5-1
TGCGCCAGCAGCTTGGCCTATTTCTCCGGGGAGCTGTTTTTT
CASSLAYFSGELFF
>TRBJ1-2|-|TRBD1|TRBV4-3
TGCGCCAGCAGCCAAGACTCAGGACAGGGCCTCTATGGCTACACCTTC
CASSQDSGQGLYGYTF
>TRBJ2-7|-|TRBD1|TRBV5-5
TGTGCCAGCAGCATACAGGGGGCCGGCGTCGAGCAGTACTTC
CASSIQGAGVEQYF
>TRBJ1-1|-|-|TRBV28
TGTGCCAGCACCTTAAGGGGGAACACTGAAGCTTTCTTT
CASTLRGNTEAFF
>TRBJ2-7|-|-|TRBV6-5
TGTGCCAGCAGCCGGGGACTCAGGAGCCCCTACGAGCAGTACTTC
CASSRGLRSPYEQYF
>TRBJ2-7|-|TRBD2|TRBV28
TGTGCCAGCAGTTGGGGGGGAAACTACGAGCAGTACTTC
CASSWGGNYEQYF
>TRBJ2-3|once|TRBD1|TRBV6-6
TGTGCCAGCAGGGGACAGACCAGCACAGATACGCAGTATTTT
CASRGQTSTDTQYF
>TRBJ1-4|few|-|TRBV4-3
TGCGCCAGCAGCCAAGGACCAGGGACTGATAATGAAAAACTGTTTTTT
CASSQGPGTDNEKLFF
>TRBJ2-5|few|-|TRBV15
TGTGCCACCAGCAGAGATAGGGGAGAGACCCAGTACTTC
CATSRDRGETQYF
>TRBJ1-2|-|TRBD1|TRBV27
TGTGCCAGCAGTTTAGCAGGGGGCTATGGCTACACCTTC
CASSLAGGYGYTF
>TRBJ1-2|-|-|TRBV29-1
TGCAGCGTTCAAGGGCAGATTGAGATGGGAGGCTACCCCTTC
CSVQGQIEMGGYPF
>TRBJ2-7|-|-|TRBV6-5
TGTGCCAGCAGTTACTTTGTGTGTAAGCAGTACTTC
CASSYFVCKQYF
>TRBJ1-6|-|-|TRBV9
TGTGCCAGCAGCGTTGAGACAGGATATAATTCACCCCTCCACTTT
CASSVETGYNSPLHF
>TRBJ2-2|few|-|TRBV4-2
TGTGCCAGCAGCCAACAGGAGAACACCGGGGAGCTGTTTTTT
CASSQQENTGELFF
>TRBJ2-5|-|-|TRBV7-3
TGTGCCAGCAGCTTATCTGCAGATCAAGAGACCCAGTACTTC
CASSLSADQETQYF
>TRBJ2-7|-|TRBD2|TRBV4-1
TGCGCCAGCAGCCAAGGGGGAGAACTAGCGGGAGTCTACGAGCAGTACTTC
CASSQGGELAGVYEQYF
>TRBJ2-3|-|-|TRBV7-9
TGTGCCAGCAGCCTGGAGGGGGCAAGGGCAGATACGCAGTATTTT
CASSLEGARADTQYF
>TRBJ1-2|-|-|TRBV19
TGTGCCAGTAGGACAGGTCTTACAGGCTACACCTTC
CASRTGLTGYTF
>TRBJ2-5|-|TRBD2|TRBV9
TGTGCCAGCAGCGTAGGCGGGGGGTATGAGACCCAGTACTTC
CASSVGGGYETQYF
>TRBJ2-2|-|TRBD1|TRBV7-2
TGTGCCGAGGGAGGGACAGGGGGGAACACCGGGGAGCTGTTTTTT
CAEGGTGGNTGELFF
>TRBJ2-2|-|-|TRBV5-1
TGCGCCAGCAGCTTGGACGTGGCCACCGGGGAGCTGTTTTTT
CASSLDVATGELFF
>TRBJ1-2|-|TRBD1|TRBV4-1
TGCGCCAGCAGCCAAGACGCGGACAGGGGCTATGGCTACACCTTC
CASSQDADRGYGYTF
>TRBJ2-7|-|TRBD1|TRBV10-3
TGTGCCATCAGTGAGTCTATGACAGGGAAACCTTACGAGCAGTACTTC
CAISESMTGKPYEQYF
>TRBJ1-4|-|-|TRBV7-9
TGTGCCAGCAGCTTTGGACAGCAACCGGGTTCTAATGAAAAACTGTTTTTT
CASSFGQQPGSNEKLFF
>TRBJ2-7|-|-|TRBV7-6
TGTGCCAGCAGCCTTTACGACTCCCCCACCTACGAGCAGTACTTC
CASSLYDSPTYEQYF
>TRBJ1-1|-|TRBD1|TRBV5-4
TGTGCCAGCAGCTTTGGACAGGGGATCAATGTGAACACTGAAGCTTTCTTT
CASSFGQGINVNTEAFF
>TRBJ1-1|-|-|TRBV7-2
TGTGCCAGCAGCTCTTCGGGTGTCAACACTGAAGCTTTCTTT
CASSSSGVNTEAFF
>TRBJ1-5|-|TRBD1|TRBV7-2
TGTGCCAGCAGCTTAGTACAGGGGGCTTTTCAGCCCCAGCATTTT
CASSLVQGAFQPQHF
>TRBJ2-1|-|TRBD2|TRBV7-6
TGTGCCAGCAGCCCCAGGACTAGCGGGGGAGGAAATGAGCAGTTCTTC
CASSPRTSGGGNEQFF
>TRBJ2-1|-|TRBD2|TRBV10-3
TGTGCCATCAGTGACCTTAGCGGGATTGTCGACAATGAGCAGTTCTTC
CAISDLSGIVDNEQFF
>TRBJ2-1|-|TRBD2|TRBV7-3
TGTGCCAGCAGCCCCCTAGCGGGGGTTTACAATGAGCAGTTCTTC
CASSPLAGVYNEQFF
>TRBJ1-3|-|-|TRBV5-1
TGCGCCAGCAGCTTGGGACAGAGAAACACCATATATTTT
CASSLGQRNTIYF
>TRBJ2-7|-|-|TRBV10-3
TGTGCCATCAGGGGGGACACAGGGCCCTACGAGCAGTACTTC
CAIRGDTGPYEQYF
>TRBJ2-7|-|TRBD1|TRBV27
TGTGCCAGCAGTCTCGGACAGGGTCGGTACGAGCAGTACTTC
CASSLGQGRYEQYF
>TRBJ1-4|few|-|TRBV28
TGTGCCAGCAGTTTTCTCCCCCTGGGCGAAAAACTGTTTTTT
CASSFLPLGEKLFF
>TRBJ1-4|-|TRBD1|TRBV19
TGTGCCAGTAGTATAGAGGCCCGGGACAGTGAATTT
CASSIEARDSEF
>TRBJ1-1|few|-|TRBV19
TGTGCCAGTAGTATAGGGGGCCCGGGGAACACTGAAGCTTTCTTT
CASSIGGPGNTEAFF